The TCR beta chain under discussion was sequenced for a study of blood T cell repertoires in COVID-19. Study background: Both acute and convalescent COVID-19 samples were obtained from the United States, Italy and Spain. Sample material is recorded as cDNA or gDNA derived from T cells, B-cell-depleted T cells, or PBMCs.

Authors' processing steps: Researchers report that nucleated cell counts were estimated from reference gene primer amplification. The method was immunoSEQ multiplex PCR; TCRdb's version includes in-frame clones alone and lacks a portion of them. V and J calls and clone size come straight from that table; D and trimming were deduced from the DNA. The sample has about 67,000 clones; approximately 87% are singletons. V lost 3 bases to trimming and J lost 8 bases; unmatched junction nucleotides: 5. The CDR3 sequence is 13 residues long. Germline V gene sequence: CDR1 KGHDR, CDR2 SFDVKD. The chain uses TRBV24-1 and TRBJ2-5; TRBD2 agrees at 7 bases. The sequencing input was peripheral blood. This TCR was recovered from a man aged 45-65 years with active COVID-19. The CDR3 DNA sequence: TGTGCCACCAGTGATGGGGGGGTACGAACCCAGTACTTC. It yields the protein CATSDGGVRTQYF.